Presented here are 22 T cell receptor beta chains from one specimen sequenced in a study of T-cell memory formation after mild COVID-19. TCRdb passed the 5' RACE reads through MiXCR, listing each CDR3 protein once. The repertoire holds about 290,000 distinct CDR3 sequences, with roughly 15% as singletons. The sample taken for sequencing was PBMCs or a T cell subset sorted from them (not recorded which). These receptors all come from a man aged 18 to 29 who had mild COVID-19 (a few samples of this study predate the infection). Cell type and time point are not known.

The chain links TRBV5-1 to TRBJ2-5; possibly TRBD2 for D (5 bases). Trimming removed 0 bases from V and 5 bases from J, with 14 bases in between. Germline V gives CDR1 SGHRS, CDR2 YFSETQ. The CDR3 sequence is 15 residues long. The CDR3 DNA reads TGCGCCAGCAGCTTGGGGGCCACTTCGGGGGAGACCCAGTACTTC. As protein: CASSLGATSGETQYF.

This clonotype was detected ten times or more. V gene TRBV5-1 combines with J gene TRBJ2-7; 7 positions agree with TRBD1. The V segment lost 4 bases and the J segment 7 bases; nucleotides outside the gene matches: 11. The V gene's germline CDR1 is SGHRS and CDR2 YFSETQ. The CDR3 length is 14 residues. The CDR3 reads CASSLQRPGQEQYV. The CDR3 coding sequence is TGCGCCAGCAGCCTCCAAAGACCGGGACAGGAGCAGTACGTC.

V gene TRBV29-1 combines with J gene TRBJ1-2; 7 bases align to TRBD1. V dropped 7 bases and J dropped 8; count of bases not matched to a gene: 16. The CDR3 runs to 14 residues. The germline CDR1 and CDR2 sequences are SQVTM and ANQGSEA. The CDR3 region is CSAGGTTGLGGYTF. The CDR3 region has the DNA TGCAGCGCTGGAGGGACGACAGGGCTCGGCGGCTACACCTTC.

This clonotype was detected many times. The rearrangement joins TRBV12-3 or TRBV12-4 to TRBJ2-3, with 7 nucleotides matching TRBD1. The CDR3 contains 12 residues. V lost 4 bases and J lost 5; bases outside the gene matches: 0. The CDR3 region has the DNA TGTGCCAGCAGTTGGACAGGAGATACGCAGTATTTT. Its translation is CASSWTGDTQYF.

This rearrangement joins TRBV6-5 to TRBJ2-6; D uncertain. The germline V gene has CDR1 MNHEY and CDR2 SVGAGI. V was clipped by 6 bases and J by 1 base, with 7 bases between them. The CDR3 loop spans 14 amino acids. This CDR3 is CASRANSGANVLTF. As DNA, the CDR3 is TGTGCCAGCAGGGCGAATTCTGGGGCCAACGTCCTGACTTTC.

The chain employs TRBV5-4 and TRBJ1-6; D is ambiguous. Germline-derived CDR1 and CDR2 are SGHNT and YYREEE (reference sequence). The CDR3 spans 15 residues. V was pared by 2 bases and J by 7 bases, with 13 bases between. The CDR3 region has the DNA TGTGCCAGCAGCTTCAAAGGCGAAAGGAATTCACCCCTCCACTTT. Its protein is CASSFKGERNSPLHF.

The V and J genes are TRBV6-5 and TRBJ2-3; no clear D. The CDR3 sequence is 13 residues long. V was cut by 5 bases and J by 12 bases, with 18 bases left in between. The germline CDR1 and CDR2 sequences are MNHEY and SVGAGI. CDR3 nucleotides: TGTGCCAGCAGTCAAGGAAGTTACGATATCCAGTATTTT. Residues: CASSQGSYDIQYF.

The rearrangement joins TRBV4-2 to TRBJ2-7, with 8 bases matching TRBD1. From germline, CDR1 is LGHNA and CDR2 YNFKEQ. After removal of 0 bases from V and 0 bases from J, the junction contained 1 base not matched to a gene. CDR3 size: 15 residues. CDR3 DNA sequence: TGTGCCAGCAGCCAAGATGGGACAGGCTCCTACGAGCAGTACTTC. This translates into CASSQDGTGSYEQYF.

The table lists this clonotype with a few counts. The V call is TRBV6-6, the J call TRBJ2-3; TRBD1 agrees at 7 bases. The CDR3 extends over 18 amino acids. V shed 2 bases and J 4 bases; nucleotides not matched to a gene: 15. CDR1 and CDR2 from the germline V gene are MNHNY and SVGAGI (reference sequence). As DNA, the CDR3 is TGTGCCAGCAGTTACGATCCTCGGCGCGACAGGGAAGCAGATACGCAGTATTTT. Translating it yields CASSYDPRRDREADTQYF.

This clonotype was observed many times. This chain joins TRBV24-1 and TRBJ2-5, with TRBD2 identical over 9 bases. Per germline, CDR1 KGHDR and CDR2 SFDVKD. The CDR3 runs to 16 residues. The ends lost 4 bases at V and 2 bases at J; junction bases unmatched: 7. The CDR3: CATSDPSGAMQETQYF. Here the CDR3 DNA reads TGTGCCACCAGTGACCCTAGCGGGGCAATGCAAGAGACCCAGTACTTC.

The chain combines TRBV7-3 with TRBJ2-7, with D perhaps TRBD1 or TRBD2 (5 bases each). V was shortened by 3 bases and J by 6 bases, with 15 bases between the two germline ends. Germline CDR1 is SGHTA and CDR2 is FQGTGA. The CDR3 is made up of 14 amino acids. As DNA, the CDR3 is TGTGCCAGCAGCTTGAGGGGCCCCTCATCCGAGCAGTACTTC. Residues: CASSLRGPSSEQYF.

The CDR3 nucleotides read TGTGCCAGCAGCCCGGGACAGGGCTTCGAGCAGTACGTC. It translates to CASSPGQGFEQYV. The chain recombines TRBV6-5 with TRBJ2-7, with TRBD1 matching 9 bases. Germline V gives CDR1 MNHEY, CDR2 SVGAGI. Losses at the gene ends were 6 bases for V and 6 bases for J; bases not matched to a gene: 6. This CDR3 is 13 amino acids long.

This clonotype occurred a few times. The rearrangement links TRBV6-2 or TRBV6-3 to TRBJ2-1, with 10 bases identical to TRBD2. The CDR3 runs to 16 residues. Germline lookup yields CDR1 MNHEY and CDR2 SVGEGT. V gave up 6 bases and J gave up 4 bases; unmatched junction bases: 9. CDR3 nucleotide sequence: TGTGCCAGCAGGACGCCGACTAGCGGGTTGTACAATGAGCAGTTCTTC. Translation: CASRTPTSGLYNEQFF.

In its sample, this clonotype was seen many times. The rearrangement links TRBV4-2 to TRBJ1-6, with D uncertain. The CDR3 is made up of 12 amino acids. V was cut by 5 bases and J by 7 bases, with 6 bases left in between. From germline, CDR1 is LGHNA and CDR2 YNFKEQ. CDR3 residues: CASSTQNSPLHF. CDR3 in DNA: TGTGCCAGCAGCACTCAGAATTCACCCCTCCACTTT.

The gene calls are TRBV6-1 and TRBJ1-2; D gene uncertain. The CDR3 sequence is 12 residues long. With 5 bases removed from V and 5 bases from J, the gap between germline ends came to 9 bases. The germline gives CDR1 MNHNS, CDR2 SASEGT. This CDR3 reads CASSYNLYGYTF. The CDR3 region has the DNA TGTGCCAGCAGTTACAATCTTTATGGCTACACCTTC.

This chain joins TRBV5-1 and TRBJ1-5; D gene uncertain. Trimming stripped 3 bases from V and 0 bases from J, with 13 bases between. The CDR3 totals 16 residues. The germline V gene encodes CDR1 SGHRS and CDR2 YFSETQ. CDR3 region: CASSSDAVYSNQPQHF. The CDR3 bases are TGCGCCAGCAGCTCCGACGCGGTGTATAGCAATCAGCCCCAGCATTTT.

This chain links TRBV7-2 with TRBJ2-3; no clear D gene. CDR1 is SGHTA, CDR2 FQGNSA, per germline. V shed 1 base and J shed 6 bases, with 8 bases lying between them. The CDR3 loop spans 13 amino acids. The CDR3 reads CASSLEREDTQYF. CDR3 nucleotides: TGTGCCAGCAGCTTAGAACGTGAGGATACGCAGTATTTT.

This clonotype has ten or more counts. For the CDR3, the DNA is TGCGCCAGCAGCAAAGGACAGGGCTTAGAGACCCAGTACTTC. It is translated as CASSKGQGLETQYF. The V call is TRBV5-1, the J call TRBJ2-5; 8 bases agree with TRBD1. This CDR3 region has 14 residues. V lost 4 bases, J lost 4 bases, and 6 bases stayed unmatched. Germline V gene lookup returns CDR1 SGHRS and CDR2 YFSETQ.

This chain uses TRBV5-1 with TRBJ1-1; 10 bases are a match to TRBD1. This CDR3 contains 14 residues. The germline CDR1 and CDR2 sequences are SGHRS and YFSETQ. Trimming at V came to 7 bases and at J to 3 bases, leaving 6 bases not matched to a gene. The CDR3 DNA follows: TGCGCCAGCCAAGACAGGGGGCCCGACACTGAAGCTTTCTTT. Translation: CASQDRGPDTEAFF.

This clonotype was seen a few times. This rearrangement joins TRBV7-9 to TRBJ2-3; tentative D call: TRBD2 (6 bases). CDR1 is SEHNR, CDR2 FQNEAQ, per germline (reference sequence). The CDR3 loop spans 14 amino acids. Trimming took 3 bases from V and 10 from J, leaving 17 bases between them. For the CDR3, the DNA is TGTGCCAGCAGCTTCACCGGGACTCCCCATGCGCAGTATTTT. The encoded protein is CASSFTGTPHAQYF.

This clonotype has just a few counts. This sequence joins TRBV6-2 or TRBV6-3 and TRBJ2-7; TRBD1 is a possible D gene (7 bases). The CDR3 covers 14 residues. Trimming shortened V by 8 bases and J by 1 base, and 15 bases separated the two germline ends. Germline V gives CDR1 MNHEY, CDR2 SVGEGT. CDR3 sequence (DNA): TGTGCCAGCTCGGGGCGGGGACAGTCCTACGAGCAGTACTTC. This sequence encodes CASSGRGQSYEQYF.

This clonotype was counted only a few times. The chain combines TRBV7-9 with TRBJ2-3; the D gene is possibly TRBD2 (6 bases). V lost 0 bases, J lost 6 bases, and 13 bases lay in between. CDR3 length: 15 amino acids. In germline, CDR1 is SEHNR, CDR2 FQNEAQ (reference sequence). CDR3 residues: CASSLAGLPRDTQYF. Here the CDR3 DNA reads TGTGCCAGCAGCTTAGCGGGACTCCCGAGGGATACGCAGTATTTT.